This T cell receptor beta chain was retrieved from a study of blood T cell repertoires in COVID-19. Overall study: Nucleic acid was either cDNA or gDNA, and it came from T cells, B-cell-depleted T cells, or PBMCs.

The authors' processing: Nucleated cell number was recorded as an estimate derived from reference gene primer amplification. Sequenced by immunoSEQ multiplex PCR; TCRdb stores in-frame clones only, minus some. V and J calls and clone size follow that table, whereas D and trimming were derived from the DNA. The sample lists roughly 81,000 clones, approximately 86% seen once, with around 5.2% in the top ten. The CDR3 sequence is 17 residues long. V dropped 3 bases and J dropped 4; count of bases not matched to a gene: 13. Germline V gene data show CDR1 as SGHTA and CDR2 as FQGNSA. The sequenced sample consisted of peripheral blood. This sequence originates from a man aged 35-49 years with acute or convalescent COVID-19. The V and J genes are TRBV7-2 and TRBJ2-3; 7 bases map to TRBD2. CDR3 DNA: TGTGCCAGCAGCTTTATGGCTAGCGGCCACCTCCCAGATACGCAGTATTTT. This encodes CASSFMASGHLPDTQYF. Full variable domain (missing parts from reference TRBV7-2 and TRBJ2-3): GAGVSQSPSNKVTEKGKDVELRCDPISGHTALYWYRQSLGQGLEFLIYFQGNSAPDKSGLPSDRFSAERTGGSVSTLTIQRTQQEDSAVYLCASSFMASGHLPDTQYFGPGTRLTVL.